These 9 T cell receptor beta chains share one sample of origin, sequenced in a study of chronic HIV infection and antiretroviral therapy. TCRdb reprocessed the 5' RACE reads with MiXCR, giving one entry per CDR3 protein. The data show about 38,000 distinct CDR3 sequences, 8% to 10% seen once. The sample was peripheral blood. The receptors stem from an adult who had HIV and had not received antiretroviral therapy, or was an uninfected healthy control (not recorded which).

V gene TRBV29-1 combines with J gene TRBJ2-3, with 12 nucleotides matching TRBD1. V gave up 6 bases and J gave up 4 bases; unmatched junction bases: 8. Germline V gives CDR1 SQVTM, CDR2 ANQGSEA. This CDR3 comprises 15 residues. CDR3 in amino acids: CSVGTGTGGADTQYF. Written as DNA, the CDR3 is TGCAGCGTAGGGACCGGGACAGGGGGCGCAGATACGCAGTATTTT.

This clonotype occurred a few times. This chain connects TRBV2 to TRBJ2-5; the D is unclear. This CDR3 contains 13 residues. From germline, CDR1 is SNHLY and CDR2 FYNNEI. V lost 7 bases, J lost 2 bases, and 11 bases lay in between. CDR3 loop: CASKERAQETQYF. The CDR3 coding sequence is TGTGCCAGCAAAGAAAGAGCTCAAGAGACCCAGTACTTC.

At least ten counts were recorded for this clonotype. The chain joins TRBV28 to TRBJ2-7; 7 positions match TRBD1. The germline V gene encodes CDR1 MDHEN and CDR2 SYDVKM. The CDR3 is made up of 15 amino acids. V was pared by 5 bases and J by 3 bases, with 10 bases of the junction left unmatched. The CDR3 reads CASSPQRTGVYEQYF. In DNA form, the CDR3 reads TGTGCCAGCAGTCCACAGAGGACAGGAGTCTACGAGCAGTACTTC. Using reference TRBV28 and TRBJ2-7 for the parts outside the CDR3, the full variable domain is DVKVTQSSRYLVKRTGEKVFLECVQDMDHENMFWYRQDPGLGLRLIYFSYDVKMKEKGDIPEGYSVSREKKERFSLILESASTNQTSMYLCASSPQRTGVYEQYFGPGTRLTVT.

At least ten counts were recorded for this clonotype. The chain links TRBV6-1 to TRBJ1-5; TRBD1 matches 7 bases. Unmatched junction bases numbered 11, after V lost 6 bases and J lost 6 bases. The length of the CDR3 is 15 residues. Germline V gene lookup returns CDR1 MNHNS and CDR2 SASEGT. The CDR3 spells CASSGTARGGQPQHF. In DNA form, the CDR3 reads TGTGCCAGCAGCGGGACAGCCAGAGGGGGTCAGCCCCAGCATTTT.

A few counts support this clonotype. The chain combines TRBV3-1 with TRBJ2-1; D unclear. Trimming removed 1 base from V and 3 bases from J, with 10 bases in between. Germline assignment: CDR1 LGHDT and CDR2 YNNKEL (reference sequence). This CDR3 comprises 15 residues. CDR3: CASSQGEAVYNEQFF. In nucleotides, the CDR3 is TGTGCCAGCAGCCAAGGTGAGGCAGTCTACAATGAGCAGTTCTTC.

In this sample, this clonotype turned up many times. The chain employs TRBV7-2 and TRBJ2-2; no clear D. The germline gives CDR1 SGHTA, CDR2 FQGNSA. With 2 bases removed from V and 4 bases from J, the gap between germline ends came to 11 bases. CDR3 length equals 15 residues. For the CDR3, the DNA is TGTGCCAGCAGCTTATCCCGGTCCAGCACCGGGGAGCTGTTTTTT. Translation: CASSLSRSSTGELFF.

This clonotype was detected a few times. This chain connects TRBV20-1 to TRBJ1-5, with TRBD1 as a possible D gene (6 bases). CDR3 length equals 13 residues. Trimming cost V 2 bases and J 8 bases, with 13 bases left between them. Germline CDR1 DFQATT, CDR2 SNEGSKA (reference sequence). The CDR3 sequence is CSARKRGGKPQHF. In nucleotides, the CDR3 is TGCAGTGCTAGAAAAAGGGGGGGTAAGCCCCAGCATTTT.

This clonotype has ten or more counts. The chain recombines TRBV6-5 with TRBJ2-3, with D maybe TRBD1 (6 bases). The V end lost 3 bases, the J end lost 0 bases, and 10 bases lay between the germline ends. The CDR3 spans 15 residues. Germline V gene sequence: CDR1 MNHEY, CDR2 SVGAGI. The CDR3 loop is CASSYGGSSTDTQYF. DNA of the CDR3: TGTGCCAGCAGTTATGGGGGCTCTAGCACAGATACGCAGTATTTT.

This clonotype came up a few times. The chain links TRBV3-1 to TRBJ2-7; unclear D gene. The CDR3 has 13 amino acids. Per the germline V gene, CDR1 is LGHDT and CDR2 is YNNKEL (reference sequence). Trimming cost V 4 bases and J 2 bases, with 9 bases left between them. CDR3 residues: CASSPRLAYEQYF. Written as DNA, the CDR3 is TGTGCCAGCAGCCCGAGGCTAGCCTACGAGCAGTACTTC.